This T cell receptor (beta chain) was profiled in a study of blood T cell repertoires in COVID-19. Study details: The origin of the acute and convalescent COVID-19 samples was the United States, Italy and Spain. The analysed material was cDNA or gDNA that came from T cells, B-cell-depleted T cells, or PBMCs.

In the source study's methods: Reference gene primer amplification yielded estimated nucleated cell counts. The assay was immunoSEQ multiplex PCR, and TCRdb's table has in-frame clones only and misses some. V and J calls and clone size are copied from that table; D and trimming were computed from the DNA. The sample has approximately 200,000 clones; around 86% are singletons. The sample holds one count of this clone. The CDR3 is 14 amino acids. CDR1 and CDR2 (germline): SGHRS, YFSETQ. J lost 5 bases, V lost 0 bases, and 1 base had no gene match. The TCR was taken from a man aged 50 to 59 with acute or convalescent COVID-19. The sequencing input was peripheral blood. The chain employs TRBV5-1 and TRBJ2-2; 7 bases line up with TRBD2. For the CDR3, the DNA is TGCGCCAGCAGCTTGGGGCGGGAGACCGGGGAGCTGTTTTTT. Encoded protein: CASSLGRETGELFF.